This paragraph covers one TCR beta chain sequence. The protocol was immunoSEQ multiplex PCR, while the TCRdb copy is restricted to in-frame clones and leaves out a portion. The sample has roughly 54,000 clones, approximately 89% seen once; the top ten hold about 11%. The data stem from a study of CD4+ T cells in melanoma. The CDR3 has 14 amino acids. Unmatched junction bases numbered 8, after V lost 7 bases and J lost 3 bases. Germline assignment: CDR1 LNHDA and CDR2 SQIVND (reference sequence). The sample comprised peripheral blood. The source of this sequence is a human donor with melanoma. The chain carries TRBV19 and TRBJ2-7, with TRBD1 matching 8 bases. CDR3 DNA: TGTGCCAGTACTGGCCAGGGGGCCCACTACGAGCAGTACTTC. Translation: CASTGQGAHYEQYF. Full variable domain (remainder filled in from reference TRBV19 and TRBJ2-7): DGGITQSPKYLFRKEGQNVTLSCEQNLNHDAMYWYRQDPGQGLRLIYYSQIVNDFQKGDIAEGYSVSREKKESFPLTVTSAQKNPTAFYLCASTGQGAHYEQYFGPGTRLTVT.